These T cell receptor beta chains were read from a single sample in a study of shared clonotypes between healthy human individuals. Assay used: immunoSEQ multiplex PCR; TCRdb lists only in-frame clones, some missing. This table holds approximately 2.5 million clones, 85% to 95% found once. What was sequenced was naive CD4+ T cells sorted from blood. The receptors derive from a man younger than 35 in good health. Each CDR3 is given with its conserved first and last residue. Fields, in order: J gene, V gene, CDR3 protein.

TRBJ2-3 | TRBV6-4 | CARCPFDRGSTDTQYF
TRBJ2-3 | TRBV6-6 | CASSYPQGGTDTQYF
TRBJ2-1 | TRBV5-4 | CASSRQVNERFF
TRBJ1-1 | TRBV18 | CASSPRTGGAENTEAFF
TRBJ2-4 | TRBV7-2 | CASSLADLQGGLSLAKNIQYF
TRBJ2-5 | TRBV4-3 | CASSQDLVAGEETQYF
TRBJ2-7 | TRBV5-4 | CASSSTFGQGGHEQYF
TRBJ2-2 | TRBV10-3 | CASTGTSGLLNTGELFF
TRBJ2-3 | TRBV7-9 | CASREPGLGTDTQYF
TRBJ2-1 | TRBV7-2 | CASSPGLPLDEQFF
TRBJ1-5 | TRBV6-4 | CASSDRSLPQGEGNQPQHF
TRBJ2-7 | TRBV6-5 | CASARFSYEQYF
TRBJ1-1 | TRBV30 | CAWSVSFYGNTEAFF
. | TRBV7-9 | CASSLAPIRTVSYEQYF